Each of the 18 T cell receptor beta chains below was sequenced from the same sample in a study of T cells after yellow fever vaccination (dated by TCRdb to the late 2010s). This specimen's treatment or condition label, interpreted: live attenuated yellow fever vaccine strain. The protocol used for the library was 5' RACE. Sequencer: Illumina HiSeq 2500. TCRdb redid the processing of the public reads, applying fastp at Q25 and MiXCR, and retained in-frame beta chains. Each entry merges the rows of one CDR3 protein and shows their most common DNA and genes. This sample holds fewer than 450,000 distinct CDR3 sequences; around a tenth were observed only once. Of the sample, roughly 18% falls within the top ten clones. Sequences were derived from PBMCs, sampled on the day of the first yellow fever vaccination. Every receptor here comes from a man between 18 and 35 years old who received the YFV17D yellow fever vaccine.

The chain recombines TRBV7-3 with TRBJ2-7, with TRBD2 identical over 9 bases. The CDR3 spans 15 residues. J lost 0 bases, V lost 5 bases, and 5 bases had no gene match. In germline, CDR1 is SGHTA, CDR2 FQGTGA. The CDR3 sequence: CASSPHSGGSYEQYF. CDR3 nucleotides: TGTGCCAGCAGCCCTCATAGCGGGGGCTCCTACGAGCAGTACTTC. Based on the CDR3 plus reference TRBV7-3 and TRBJ2-7, the full variable domain is GAGVSQTPSNKVTEKGKYVELRCDPISGHTALYWYRQSLGQGPEFLIYFQGTGAADDSGLPNDRFFAVRPEGSVSTLKIQRTERGDSAVYLCASSPHSGGSYEQYFGPGTRLTVT.

V is TRBV2 and J is TRBJ1-2; a possible D gene is TRBD1 (5 bases). Trimming removed 8 bases from V and 4 bases from J, with 14 bases in between. From germline, CDR1 is SNHLY and CDR2 FYNNEI. The CDR3 is 13 residues long. The CDR3 DNA reads TGTGCCAGCTACCCCGAGGGGATCTATGGCTACACCTTC. Protein sequence: CASYPEGIYGYTF. Full variable domain (remainder filled in from reference TRBV2 and TRBJ1-2): EPEVTQTPSHQVTQMGQEVILRCVPISNHLYFYWYRQILGQKVEFLVSFYNNEISEKSEIFDDQFSVERPDGSNFTLKIRSTKLEDSAMYFCASYPEGIYGYTFGSGTRLTVV.

This clonotype appeared many times. The chain uses TRBV7-9 and TRBJ1-6, with D maybe TRBD1 (5 bases). CDR3 length equals 12 residues. Germline CDR1 and CDR2: SEHNR and FQNEAQ (reference sequence). Trimming cost V 10 bases and J 7 bases, with 11 bases left between them. The CDR3 region is CATNEGNSPLHF. CDR3 bases: TGTGCCACCAACGAGGGGAATTCACCCCTCCACTTT.

This clonotype was detected only a few times. The chain combines TRBV12-3 or TRBV12-4 with TRBJ1-1, with 8 bases fitting TRBD1. The CDR3 length is 14 residues. The trim removed 6 bases at V and 1 base at J, leaving 4 bases unmatched. CDR3 sequence reads: CASRPGGSNTEAFF. CDR3 DNA: TGTGCCAGCAGGCCAGGGGGCTCGAACACTGAAGCTTTCTTT.

The table lists this clonotype with a count of one. The chain combines TRBV19 with TRBJ1-5; 10 nucleotides align to TRBD1. The CDR3 runs 14 residues. V lost 4 bases to trimming and J lost 6 bases; unmatched junction nucleotides: 3. From germline, CDR1 is LNHDA and CDR2 SQIVND (reference sequence). The CDR3 DNA follows: TGTGCCAGTAGTACGACAGGGGGCGTTCAGCCCCAGCATTTT. It yields the protein CASSTTGGVQPQHF.

The V and J genes are TRBV5-1 and TRBJ2-1; 7 bases are shared with TRBD1. V gave up 6 bases and J gave up 6 bases; unmatched junction bases: 9. The CDR3 runs 14 residues. Germline V gives CDR1 SGHRS, CDR2 YFSETQ. The CDR3 spells CASTRQGSGNEQFF. The CDR3 DNA follows: TGCGCCAGCACCAGACAGGGTTCTGGCAATGAGCAGTTCTTC.

This clonotype was observed a handful of times. The V call is TRBV11-2, the J call TRBJ2-6; D gene uncertain. The germline V gene has CDR1 SGHAT and CDR2 FQNNGV. The CDR3 has 18 residues. V lost 0 bases and J lost 0, with 12 bases in between. CDR3 coding DNA: TGTGCCAGCAGCTTAGATGGCAGGAGAACCTCTGGGGCCAACGTCCTGACTTTC. Encoded protein: CASSLDGRRTSGANVLTF. Combining the CDR3 with reference TRBV11-2 and TRBJ2-6 gives the whole variable domain EAGVAQSPRYKIIEKRQSVAFWCNPISGHATLYWYQQILGQGPKLLIQFQNNGVVDDSQLPKDRFSAERLKGVDSTLKIQPAKLEDSAVYLCASSLDGRRTSGANVLTFGAGSRLTVL.

This clonotype was observed a handful of times. V is TRBV7-2 and J is TRBJ2-1; no clear D. CDR3 length equals 16 residues. Germline V gene lookup returns CDR1 SGHTA and CDR2 FQGNSA. With 6 bases removed from V and 0 bases from J, the gap between germline ends came to 15 bases. The CDR3 sequence: CASRFSRRSSYNEQFF. DNA for the CDR3: TGTGCCAGCAGATTTAGTCGGAGAAGCTCCTACAATGAGCAGTTCTTC.

This clonotype showed up just a few times. The V gene is TRBV9, the J gene TRBJ2-6; TRBD2 matches at 8 bases. V was clipped by 1 base and J by 0 bases; unmatched bases: 15. The CDR3 extends over 21 amino acids. Germline V lookup: CDR1 SGDLS, CDR2 YYNGEE. The CDR3 bases are TGTGCCAGCAGCGTATCCACCCCCGGGAGGGGGGGATACTCTGGGGCCAACGTCCTGACTTTC. It encodes CASSVSTPGRGGYSGANVLTF.

This clonotype was seen a handful of times. J is TRBJ2-1 and V is TRBV20-1, with D possibly being TRBD1 (5 bases). Between the trimmed V and J ends, which lost 0 bases and 5 bases, there was a span of 14 bases. The germline CDR1 and CDR2 sequences are DFQATT and SNEGSKA (reference sequence). There are 15 residues in the CDR3. CDR3 sequence reads: CSARDQGQGHNEQFF. The CDR3 DNA follows: TGCAGTGCTAGAGATCAAGGGCAGGGCCACAATGAGCAGTTCTTC.

This clonotype has only a few counts. The V and J genes are TRBV4-3 and TRBJ2-1; TRBD2 matches at 11 bases. CDR3 length: 16 amino acids. Germline CDR1 and CDR2: LGHNA and YSLEER. J gave up 6 bases and V 2 bases, and 6 bases lay outside the gene matches. The CDR3 reads CASSQNSLAGANEQFF. The CDR3 DNA follows: TGCGCCAGCAGCCAAAACTCACTAGCGGGGGCCAATGAGCAGTTCTTC.

The J gene is TRBJ2-1, the V gene TRBV12-3 or TRBV12-4; no firm D call. The CDR3 is 12 residues long. V was shortened by 1 base and J by 6 bases, with 4 bases between the two germline ends. The CDR3 region has the DNA TGTGCCAGCAGTTTAGAACCCAATGAGCAGTTCTTC. This sequence encodes CASSLEPNEQFF.

This sequence joins TRBV23-1 and TRBJ2-2; TRBD1 is a possible D gene (6 bases). TRBV23-1 is filed as an ORF, its function uncertain. V lost 0 bases to trimming and J lost 5 bases, with 13 bases between them. This CDR3 contains 16 residues. As DNA, the CDR3 is TGCGCCAGCAGTCAATCAGGGGGACACACAACCGGGGAGCTGTTTTTT. Translating gives CASSQSGGHTTGELFF.

This clonotype was detected only a few times. V is TRBV20-1 and J is TRBJ2-4; no reliable D call. V lost 5 bases and J lost 1, with 12 bases in between. The CDR3 loop spans 14 amino acids. The V gene's germline CDR1 is DFQATT and CDR2 SNEGSKA (reference sequence). The CDR3 region is CSARTVLAKNIQYF. CDR3 DNA: TGCAGTGCTCGAACAGTTTTGGCCAAAAACATTCAGTACTTC.

This clonotype was seen ten or more times. CDR3 residues: CASSSRQRNTEAFF. The CDR3 coding sequence is TGTGCCAGCAGCTCCAGACAGAGGAACACTGAAGCTTTCTTT. The gene calls are TRBV5-5 and TRBJ1-1; D might be TRBD1 (5 bases). This CDR3 has 14 residues. Germline values: CDR1 SGHKS, CDR2 YYEKEE (reference sequence). V lost 3 bases, J lost 1 base, and 10 bases lay in between. The full variable domain, with the rest looked up from reference TRBV5-5 and TRBJ1-1, is DAGVTQSPTHLIKTRGQQVTLRCSPISGHKSVSWYQQVLGQGPQFIFQYYEKEERGRGNFPDRFSARQFPNYSSELNVNALLLGDSALYLCASSSRQRNTEAFFGQGTRLTVV.

This clonotype was seen a handful of times. A junction boundary mismatches the germline segment, possibly from a read error. The rearrangement joins TRBV12-3 or TRBV12-4 to TRBJ1-6; 8 nucleotides line up with TRBD1. This CDR3 is 11 amino acids long. In DNA form, the CDR3 reads TGTGCCAGCAGTAACAGGGGACAGGTGGACTTT. Translating it yields CASSNRGQVDF.

This clonotype was picked up many times. The chain carries TRBV2 and TRBJ2-6; D is possibly TRBD1 (5 bases). The CDR3 sequence is 15 residues long. In germline, CDR1 is SNHLY, CDR2 FYNNEI. Between the trimmed V and J ends, which lost 6 bases and 3 bases, there was a span of 12 bases. For the CDR3, the DNA is TGTGCCAGCAGCCTGGGCACAGGTGGGGCCAACGTCCTGACTTTC. Translated: CASSLGTGGANVLTF.

This clonotype was recorded a few times. The rearrangement links TRBV7-9 to TRBJ2-3; 8 bases match TRBD2. This CDR3 is built from 17 residues. With V trimmed by 1 base and J by 7 bases, 13 bases remained unmatched. Germline V gene lookup returns CDR1 SEHNR and CDR2 FQNEAQ (reference sequence). The CDR3 sequence is CASSLVGSGVLRNTQYF. The CDR3 coding sequence is TGTGCCAGCAGCTTAGTGGGTAGCGGGGTCCTAAGGAATACGCAGTATTTT.